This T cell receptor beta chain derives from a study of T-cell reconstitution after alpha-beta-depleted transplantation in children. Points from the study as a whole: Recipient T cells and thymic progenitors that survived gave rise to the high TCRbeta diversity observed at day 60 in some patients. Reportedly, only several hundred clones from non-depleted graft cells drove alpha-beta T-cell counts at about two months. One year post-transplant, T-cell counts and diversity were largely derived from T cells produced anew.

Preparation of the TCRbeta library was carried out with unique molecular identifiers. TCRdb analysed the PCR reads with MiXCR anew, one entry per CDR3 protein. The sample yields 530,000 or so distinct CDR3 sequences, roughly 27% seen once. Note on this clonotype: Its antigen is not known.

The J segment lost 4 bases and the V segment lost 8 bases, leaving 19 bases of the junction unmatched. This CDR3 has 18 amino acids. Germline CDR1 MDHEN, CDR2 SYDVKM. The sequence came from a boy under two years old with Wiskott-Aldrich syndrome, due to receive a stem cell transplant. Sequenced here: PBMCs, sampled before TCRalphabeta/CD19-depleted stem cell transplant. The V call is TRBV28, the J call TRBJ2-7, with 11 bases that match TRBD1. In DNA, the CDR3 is TGTGCCAGCGGACCGGACAGGGGGCGACCTCCCTCCTGGTACGAGCAGTACTTC. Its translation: CASGPDRGRPPSWYEQYF.